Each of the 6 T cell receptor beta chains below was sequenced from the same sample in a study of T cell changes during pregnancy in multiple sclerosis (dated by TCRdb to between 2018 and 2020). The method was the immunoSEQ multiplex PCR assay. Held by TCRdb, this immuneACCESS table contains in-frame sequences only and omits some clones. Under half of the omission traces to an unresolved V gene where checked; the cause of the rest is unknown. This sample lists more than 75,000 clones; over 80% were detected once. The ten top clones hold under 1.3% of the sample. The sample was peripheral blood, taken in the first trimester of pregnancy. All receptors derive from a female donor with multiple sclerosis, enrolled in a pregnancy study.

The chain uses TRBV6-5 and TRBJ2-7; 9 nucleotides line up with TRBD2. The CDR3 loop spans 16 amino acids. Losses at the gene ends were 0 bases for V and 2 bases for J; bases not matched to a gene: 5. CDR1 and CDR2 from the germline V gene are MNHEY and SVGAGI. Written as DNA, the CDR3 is TGTGCCAGCAGTTACTCTCTAGCGGGATGGGCCTACGAGCAGTACTTC. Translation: CASSYSLAGWAYEQYF.

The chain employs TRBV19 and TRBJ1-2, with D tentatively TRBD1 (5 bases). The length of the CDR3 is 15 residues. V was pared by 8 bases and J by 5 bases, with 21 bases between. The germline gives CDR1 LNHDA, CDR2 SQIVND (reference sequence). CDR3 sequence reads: CASQQLGRQSYGYTF. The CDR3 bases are TGTGCCAGTCAACAACTCGGACGACAGTCTTATGGCTACACCTTC.

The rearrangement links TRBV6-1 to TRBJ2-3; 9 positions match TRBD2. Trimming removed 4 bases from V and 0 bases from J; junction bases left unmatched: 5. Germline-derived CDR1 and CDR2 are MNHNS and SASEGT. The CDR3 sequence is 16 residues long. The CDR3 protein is CASSAAGGRSTDTQYF. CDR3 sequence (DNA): TGTGCCAGCAGTGCGGCGGGAGGGCGGAGCACAGATACGCAGTATTTT.

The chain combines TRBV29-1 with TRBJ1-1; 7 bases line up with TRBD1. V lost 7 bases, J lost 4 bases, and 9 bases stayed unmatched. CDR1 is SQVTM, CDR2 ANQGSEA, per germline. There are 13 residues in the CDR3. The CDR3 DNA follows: TGCAGCGGCAGGGGACAGTCAAGCACTGAAGCTTTCTTT. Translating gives CSGRGQSSTEAFF.

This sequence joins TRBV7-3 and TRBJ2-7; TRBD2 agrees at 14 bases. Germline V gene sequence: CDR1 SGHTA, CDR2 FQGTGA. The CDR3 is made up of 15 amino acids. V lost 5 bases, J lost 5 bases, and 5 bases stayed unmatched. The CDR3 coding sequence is TGTGCCAGCAGCCTAAGGACTAGCGGGAGGAACGAGCAGTACTTC. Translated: CASSLRTSGRNEQYF.

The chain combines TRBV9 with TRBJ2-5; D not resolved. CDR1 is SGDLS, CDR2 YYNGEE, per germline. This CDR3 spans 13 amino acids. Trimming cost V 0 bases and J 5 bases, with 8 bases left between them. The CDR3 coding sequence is TGTGCCAGCAGCGTAGCCGACTGGGAGACCCAGTACTTC. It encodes CASSVADWETQYF.